This is a list of T cell receptor beta chains from one sample in a study of CXCR3-negative and CXCR3-positive naive CD8 T cells. One entry per CDR3 protein, without DNA, is what TCRdb gives after re-calling the 5' RACE reads. This repertoire includes tens of thousands of distinct CDR3 sequences. What was sequenced was naive CXCR3+ CD8+ T cells from blood. The origin of the receptors is a human donor in good health. Some clones in this sample may be carry-over from other donors' samples. Both conserved end residues are part of each CDR3. The order of the fields is V gene, J gene, CDR3 length, CDR3 protein.

V: TRBV6-5
J: TRBJ2-1
length: 16
CDR3: CASSSLAGAVYNEQFF

V: TRBV5-1
J: TRBJ2-2
length: 15
CDR3: CASSPGDSRHGELFF

V: TRBV2
J: TRBJ2-1
length: 14
CDR3: CASETGQATNEQFF

V: TRBV15
J: TRBJ1-1
length: 14
CDR3: CATSSGQLNTEAFF

V: TRBV29-1
J: TRBJ2-1
length: 14
CDR3: CSELTSGSYNEQFF

V: TRBV27
J: TRBJ2-1
length: 17
CDR3: CASSLFGGDSSYNEQFF

V: TRBV12-3/TRBV12-4
J: TRBJ2-3
length: 15
CDR3: CASPPSGGSTDTQYF

V: TRBV2
J: TRBJ1-6
length: 14
CDR3: CASSDQGGRSPLHF

V: TRBV7-9
J: TRBJ2-7
length: 12
CDR3: CASSLGGDKQYF

V: TRBV6-2/TRBV6-3
J: TRBJ1-2
length: 12
CDR3: CASSYRQTGYTF

V: TRBV2
J: TRBJ2-2
length: 14
CDR3: CASSAPDEAGELFF

V: TRBV12-3/TRBV12-4
J: TRBJ1-4
length: 14
CDR3: CASSPWDREEKLFF

V: TRBV6-5
J: TRBJ2-1
length: 12
CDR3: CASSSLDRGQFF

V: TRBV20-1
J: TRBJ1-5
length: 15
CDR3: CSASTLDRFNQPQHF

V: TRBV6-1
J: TRBJ2-1
length: 13
CDR3: CASSAIGGNEQFF

V: TRBV6-2/TRBV6-3
J: TRBJ2-1
length: 17
CDR3: CASSYRTGLSSYNEQFF

V: TRBV6-6
J: TRBJ1-1
length: 12
CDR3: CASSYSAEKAFF

V: TRBV10-3
J: TRBJ2-2
length: 13
CDR3: CAISPSVTGELFF

V: TRBV6-2/TRBV6-3
J: TRBJ1-2
length: 16
CDR3: CASSYSPGGDGYGYTF

V: TRBV28
J: TRBJ2-7
length: 13
CDR3: CASRNQGGDEQYF

V: TRBV29-1
J: TRBJ1-2
length: 14
CDR3: CSVGREATHYGYTF

V: TRBV4-1
J: TRBJ1-2
length: 11
CDR3: CASSGPYGYTF

V: TRBV12-3/TRBV12-4
J: TRBJ2-3
length: 15
CDR3: CASSFGGDGTDTQYF

V: TRBV7-7
J: TRBJ2-7
length: 16
CDR3: CASSLDPQTGFHEQYF

V: TRBV4-1
J: TRBJ2-1
length: 15
CDR3: CASSQGQGAGNEQFF

V: TRBV9
J: TRBJ2-7
length: 13
CDR3: CASSAGPSYEQYF

V: TRBV21-1
J: TRBJ2-5
length: 14
CDR3: CASSNERGRETQYF

V: TRBV4-3
J: TRBJ2-1
length: 17
CDR3: CASSLTPAGYTADEQFF

V: TRBV4-2
J: TRBJ1-4
length: 16
CDR3: CASSQDAGPIREKLFF

V: TRBV19
J: TRBJ2-1
length: 12
CDR3: CASSIGRGEQFF

V: TRBV6-1
J: TRBJ2-2
length: 16
CDR3: CASSEMAGLVAGELFF

V: TRBV5-1
J: TRBJ1-1
length: 14
CDR3: CASSLTGSNTEAFF

V: TRBV27
J: TRBJ2-7
length: 17
CDR3: CASSLLGVGASSYEQYF